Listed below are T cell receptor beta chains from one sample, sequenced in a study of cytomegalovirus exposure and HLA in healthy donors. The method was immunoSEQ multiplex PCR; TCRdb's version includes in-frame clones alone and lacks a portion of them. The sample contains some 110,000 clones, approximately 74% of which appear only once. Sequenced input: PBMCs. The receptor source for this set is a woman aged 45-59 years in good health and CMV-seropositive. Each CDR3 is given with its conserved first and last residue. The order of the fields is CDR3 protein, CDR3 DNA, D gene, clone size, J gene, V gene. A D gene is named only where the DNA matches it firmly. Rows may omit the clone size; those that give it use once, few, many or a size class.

CDR3aa: CASRGLAGSQETQYF
CDR3nt: TGTGCCAGCAGGGGACTAGCGGGGTCTCAAGAGACCCAGTACTTC
d_gene: TRBD2
abundance: .
j_gene: TRBJ2-5
v_gene: TRBV2

CDR3aa: CASSLDWGRNTEAFF
CDR3nt: TGTGCCAGCAGCTTAGATTGGGGCAGGAACACTGAAGCTTTCTTT
d_gene: .
abundance: once
j_gene: TRBJ1-1
v_gene: TRBV7-2

CDR3aa: CASSLIYSQFEQYF
CDR3nt: TGTGCCAGCAGCCTAATATATAGCCAGTTCGAGCAGTACTTC
d_gene: .
abundance: .
j_gene: TRBJ2-7
v_gene: TRBV11-2

CDR3aa: CASSFSSNYGYTF
CDR3nt: TGTGCCAGCAGCTTTTCCTCCAACTATGGCTACACCTTC
d_gene: .
abundance: .
j_gene: TRBJ1-2
v_gene: TRBV7-2

CDR3aa: CASSLPGQGAKETEAFF
CDR3nt: TGTGCCAGCAGTTTACCCGGACAGGGGGCAAAGGAGACTGAAGCTTTCTTT
d_gene: TRBD1
abundance: .
j_gene: TRBJ1-1
v_gene: TRBV28

CDR3aa: CASTPVQTATNEKLFF
CDR3nt: TGTGCCAGCACCCCCGTACAGACAGCAACTAATGAAAAACTGTTTTTT
d_gene: .
abundance: .
j_gene: TRBJ1-4
v_gene: TRBV7-8

CDR3aa: CASSPGQGGGYGYTF
CDR3nt: TGTGCCAGTAGTCCCGGACAGGGAGGGGGCTATGGCTACACCTTC
d_gene: TRBD1
abundance: .
j_gene: TRBJ1-2
v_gene: TRBV19

CDR3aa: CASSGQWGEKLFF
CDR3nt: TGTGCCAGCAGTGGACAGTGGGGTGAAAAACTGTTTTTT
d_gene: .
abundance: .
j_gene: TRBJ1-4
v_gene: TRBV2

CDR3aa: CASSPNQGNTEAFF
CDR3nt: TGTGCCAGCTCACCAAACCAGGGGAACACTGAAGCTTTCTTT
d_gene: .
abundance: few
j_gene: TRBJ1-1
v_gene: TRBV18

CDR3aa: CASVPSGSSREQFF
CDR3nt: TGTGCCAGCGTCCCAAGCGGGAGTTCGAGGGAGCAGTTCTTC
d_gene: TRBD2
abundance: .
j_gene: TRBJ2-1
v_gene: TRBV28

CDR3aa: CASSYPSGETDTQYF
CDR3nt: TGTGCCAGCAGTTACCCTAGCGGGGAAACAGATACGCAGTATTTT
d_gene: TRBD2
abundance: .
j_gene: TRBJ2-3
v_gene: TRBV6-6

CDR3aa: CAWRVAGNTGELFF
CDR3nt: TGTGCCTGGAGGGTCGCGGGGAACACCGGGGAGCTGTTTTTT
d_gene: .
abundance: once
j_gene: TRBJ2-2
v_gene: TRBV30

CDR3aa: CASSLVQGGYGYTF
CDR3nt: TGCGCCAGCAGCTTGGTTCAGGGGGGCTATGGCTACACCTTC
d_gene: TRBD1
abundance: .
j_gene: TRBJ1-2
v_gene: TRBV5-1

CDR3aa: CASSHHRTRNTEAFF
CDR3nt: TGTGCCAGCAGTCACCACAGGACGCGGAACACTGAAGCTTTCTTT
d_gene: .
abundance: .
j_gene: TRBJ1-1
v_gene: TRBV27

CDR3aa: CAISEQGGGYTF
CDR3nt: TGTGCCATCAGTGAACAGGGGGGTGGCTACACCTTC
d_gene: TRBD1
abundance: .
j_gene: TRBJ1-2
v_gene: TRBV10-3

CDR3aa: CSVDLAGGRETQYF
CDR3nt: TGCAGCGTTGACCTAGCGGGGGGGCGAGAGACCCAGTACTTC
d_gene: TRBD2
abundance: .
j_gene: TRBJ2-5
v_gene: TRBV29-1

CDR3aa: CASSLGFQGARSEAFF
CDR3nt: TGTGCCAGCAGCTTGGGTTTCCAGGGGGCGCGTTCTGAAGCTTTCTTT
d_gene: TRBD1
abundance: few
j_gene: TRBJ1-1
v_gene: TRBV5-6

CDR3aa: CASSTDRGAGNTIYF
CDR3nt: TGTGCCAGTAGTACGGACAGGGGTGCTGGAAACACCATATATTTT
d_gene: TRBD1
abundance: .
j_gene: TRBJ1-3
v_gene: TRBV19

CDR3aa: CAWSVWTTSYEQYF
CDR3nt: TGTGCCTGGAGTGTGTGGACTACCTCCTACGAGCAGTACTTC
d_gene: .
abundance: .
j_gene: TRBJ2-7
v_gene: TRBV30

CDR3aa: CASSDRVNTIYF
CDR3nt: TGTGCCAGCAGTGACAGGGTAAACACCATATATTTT
d_gene: .
abundance: .
j_gene: TRBJ1-3
v_gene: TRBV2

CDR3aa: CASRMDRDSYEQYF
CDR3nt: TGTGCCAGCAGGATGGACAGGGACTCCTACGAGCAGTACTTC
d_gene: TRBD1
abundance: .
j_gene: TRBJ2-7
v_gene: TRBV27

CDR3aa: CASSIGYGYTF
CDR3nt: TGTGCCAGTAGTATCGGGTATGGCTACACCTTC
d_gene: .
abundance: .
j_gene: TRBJ1-2
v_gene: TRBV19

CDR3aa: CASSLGQINTEAFF
CDR3nt: TGCGCCAGCAGCTTGGGACAGATTAACACTGAAGCTTTCTTT
d_gene: .
abundance: .
j_gene: TRBJ1-1
v_gene: TRBV5-1

CDR3aa: CASSRETGMNEKLFF
CDR3nt: TGTGCCAGCAGCCGGGAGACAGGGATGAATGAAAAACTGTTTTTT
d_gene: TRBD1
abundance: many
j_gene: TRBJ1-4
v_gene: TRBV7-6

CDR3aa: CATSRDLGQGYEQYF
CDR3nt: TGTGCCACCAGCAGAGATCTGGGACAGGGCTACGAGCAGTACTTC
d_gene: TRBD1
abundance: few
j_gene: TRBJ2-7
v_gene: TRBV15

CDR3aa: CAWSKGRANTEAFF
CDR3nt: TGTGCCTGGAGTAAGGGCAGGGCGAACACTGAAGCTTTCTTT
d_gene: .
abundance: .
j_gene: TRBJ1-1
v_gene: TRBV30

CDR3aa: CAISDTVDSGANVLTF
CDR3nt: TGTGCCATCAGTGATACTGTCGACTCTGGGGCCAACGTCCTGACTTTC
d_gene: .
abundance: once
j_gene: TRBJ2-6
v_gene: TRBV10-3

CDR3aa: CASSFSGTNTGELFF
CDR3nt: TGTGCCAGCAGCTTTAGCGGAACGAACACCGGGGAGCTGTTTTTT
d_gene: .
abundance: .
j_gene: TRBJ2-2
v_gene: TRBV5-4

CDR3aa: CASSKTGTGYYGYTF
CDR3nt: TGTGCCAGCAGCAAGACCGGGACAGGATACTATGGCTACACCTTC
d_gene: TRBD1
abundance: once
j_gene: TRBJ1-2
v_gene: TRBV28

CDR3aa: CASSLAGQSEQYF
CDR3nt: TGCGCCAGCAGCTTGGCAGGTCAGTCCGAGCAGTACTTC
d_gene: .
abundance: .
j_gene: TRBJ2-7
v_gene: TRBV5-1

CDR3aa: CASCRAVNTEAFF
CDR3nt: TGTGCCAGTTGTAGGGCAGTGAACACTGAAGCTTTCTTT
d_gene: .
abundance: .
j_gene: TRBJ1-1
v_gene: TRBV19

CDR3aa: CASSLRGGPGTGELFF
CDR3nt: TGTGCCAGCAGCTTACGCGGGGGGCCCGGCACCGGGGAGCTGTTTTTT
d_gene: TRBD2
abundance: .
j_gene: TRBJ2-2
v_gene: TRBV7-8

CDR3aa: CATSIQTGGGYGYTF
CDR3nt: TGTGCCACCAGCATCCAGACAGGGGGGGGATATGGCTACACCTTC
d_gene: TRBD1
abundance: .
j_gene: TRBJ1-2
v_gene: TRBV15

CDR3aa: CATSSRPKGTVYEKLFF
CDR3nt: TGTGCCACCAGCAGCCGCCCCAAGGGGACAGTTTATGAAAAACTGTTTTTT
d_gene: TRBD1
abundance: .
j_gene: TRBJ1-4
v_gene: TRBV15

CDR3aa: CASSPGPNEQFF
CDR3nt: TGTGCCAGCAGTCCAGGCCCCAATGAGCAGTTCTTC
d_gene: .
abundance: few
j_gene: TRBJ2-1
v_gene: TRBV7-2

CDR3aa: CASSQLAGPLESEQYF
CDR3nt: TGTGCCAGCAGCCAACTAGCGGGCCCTTTGGAGTCCGAGCAGTACTTC
d_gene: TRBD2
abundance: few
j_gene: TRBJ2-7
v_gene: TRBV4-2

CDR3aa: CASQSLQGPNEKLFF
CDR3nt: TGTGCCAGCCAGTCCCTACAGGGGCCTAATGAAAAACTGTTTTTT
d_gene: TRBD1
abundance: .
j_gene: TRBJ1-4
v_gene: TRBV6-1

CDR3aa: CASRSPQDTEAFF
CDR3nt: TGTGCCAGCAGAAGTCCCCAGGACACTGAAGCTTTCTTT
d_gene: .
abundance: few
j_gene: TRBJ1-1
v_gene: TRBV6-5

CDR3aa: CASSPDPDRAGYTF
CDR3nt: TGTGCCAGCAGTCCCGATCCCGACAGGGCTGGCTACACCTTC
d_gene: TRBD1
abundance: .
j_gene: TRBJ1-2
v_gene: TRBV16

CDR3aa: CASSGTGLWNEQFF
CDR3nt: TGTGCCAGCAGCGGGACAGGGCTATGGAATGAGCAGTTCTTC
d_gene: TRBD1
abundance: few
j_gene: TRBJ2-1
v_gene: TRBV6-6

CDR3aa: CASSLSGYTDTQYF
CDR3nt: TGCGCCAGCAGCTTAAGCGGGTACACAGATACGCAGTATTTT
d_gene: .
abundance: few
j_gene: TRBJ2-3
v_gene: TRBV5-1

CDR3aa: CASSYGWTGGEQYF
CDR3nt: TGTGCCAGCAGTTACGGGTGGACAGGAGGCGAGCAGTACTTC
d_gene: TRBD1
abundance: .
j_gene: TRBJ2-7
v_gene: TRBV6-6

CDR3aa: CASSSGDRGRANEKLFF
CDR3nt: TGTGCCAGCAGCTCGGGGGACAGGGGAAGGGCTAATGAAAAACTGTTTTTT
d_gene: TRBD1
abundance: once
j_gene: TRBJ1-4
v_gene: TRBV11-2

CDR3aa: CASATSPQETQYF
CDR3nt: TGTGCCAGCGCGACTAGCCCCCAAGAGACCCAGTACTTC
d_gene: TRBD2
abundance: .
j_gene: TRBJ2-5
v_gene: TRBV7-2

CDR3aa: CSVDYTNTEAFF
CDR3nt: TGCAGCGTTGATTACACGAACACTGAAGCTTTCTTT
d_gene: .
abundance: .
j_gene: TRBJ1-1
v_gene: TRBV29-1

CDR3aa: CASSLQGAGELFF
CDR3nt: TGTGCCAGCAGCTTACAGGGGGCGGGGGAGCTGTTTTTT
d_gene: TRBD1
abundance: .
j_gene: TRBJ2-2
v_gene: TRBV7-2